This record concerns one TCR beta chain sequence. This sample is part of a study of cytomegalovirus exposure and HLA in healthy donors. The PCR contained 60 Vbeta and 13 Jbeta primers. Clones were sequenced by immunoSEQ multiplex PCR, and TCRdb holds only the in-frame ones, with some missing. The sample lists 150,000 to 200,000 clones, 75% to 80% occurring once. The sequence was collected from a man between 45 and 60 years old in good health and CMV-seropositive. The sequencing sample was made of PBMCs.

The CDR3 DNA is TGTGCCAGCAGGACCGACAGGGGGCCCGGAAACACCATATATTTT. Translated: CASRTDRGPGNTIYF. The chain carries TRBV6-5 and TRBJ1-3, with TRBD1 matching 10 bases. CDR1 MNHEY and CDR2 SVGAGI come from the germline V gene. The CDR3 runs to 15 residues. Losses at the gene ends were 6 bases for V and 4 bases for J; bases not matched to a gene: 6.